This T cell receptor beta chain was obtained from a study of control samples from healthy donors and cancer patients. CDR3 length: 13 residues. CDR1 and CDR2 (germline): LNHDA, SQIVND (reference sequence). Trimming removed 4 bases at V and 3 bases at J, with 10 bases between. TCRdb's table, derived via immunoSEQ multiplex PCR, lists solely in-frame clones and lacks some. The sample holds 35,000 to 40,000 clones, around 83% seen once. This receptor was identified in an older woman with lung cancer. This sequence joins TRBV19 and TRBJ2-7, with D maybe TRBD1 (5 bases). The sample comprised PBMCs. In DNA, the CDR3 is TGTGCCAGTAGTAGGACCCAGGGCTACGAGCAGTACTTC. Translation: CASSRTQGYEQYF. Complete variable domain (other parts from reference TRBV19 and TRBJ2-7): DGGITQSPKYLFRKEGQNVTLSCEQNLNHDAMYWYRQDPGQGLRLIYYSQIVNDFQKGDIAEGYSVSREKKESFPLTVTSAQKNPTAFYLCASSRTQGYEQYFGPGTRLTVT.